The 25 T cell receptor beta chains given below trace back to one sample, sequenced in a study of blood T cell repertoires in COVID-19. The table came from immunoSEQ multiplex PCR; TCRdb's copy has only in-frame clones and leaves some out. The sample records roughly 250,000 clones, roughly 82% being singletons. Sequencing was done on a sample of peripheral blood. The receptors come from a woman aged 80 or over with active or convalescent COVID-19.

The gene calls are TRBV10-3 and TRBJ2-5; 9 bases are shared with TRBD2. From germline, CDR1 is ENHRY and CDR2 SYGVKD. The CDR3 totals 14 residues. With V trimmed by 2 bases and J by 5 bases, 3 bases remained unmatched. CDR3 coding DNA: TGTGCCATCAGTGAGGTAGCGGGAGAGGAGACCCAGTACTTC. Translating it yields CAISEVAGEETQYF.

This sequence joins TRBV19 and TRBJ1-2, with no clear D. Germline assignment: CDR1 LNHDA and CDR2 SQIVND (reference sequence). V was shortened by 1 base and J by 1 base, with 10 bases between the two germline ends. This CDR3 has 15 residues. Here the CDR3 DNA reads TGTGCCAGTAGTATAGTAATGGAGGGTAACTATGGCTACACCTTC. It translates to CASSIVMEGNYGYTF.

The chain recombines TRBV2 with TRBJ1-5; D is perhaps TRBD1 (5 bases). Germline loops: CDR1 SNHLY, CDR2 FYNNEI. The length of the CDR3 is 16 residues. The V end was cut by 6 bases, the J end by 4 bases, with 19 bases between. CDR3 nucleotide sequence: TGTGCCAGCAGACGGAGGGGCGCGGATTTGAATCAGCCCCAGCATTTT. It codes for CASRRRGADLNQPQHF.

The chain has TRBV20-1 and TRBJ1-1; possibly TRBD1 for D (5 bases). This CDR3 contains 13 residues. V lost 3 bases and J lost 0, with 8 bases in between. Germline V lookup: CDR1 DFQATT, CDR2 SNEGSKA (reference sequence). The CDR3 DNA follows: TGCAGTGCTAGTTTGACAGTGAACACTGAAGCTTTCTTT. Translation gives CSASLTVNTEAFF.

The CDR3 sequence: CASSQRQGGTEAFF. The CDR3 DNA reads as TGTGCCAGCAGCCAGAGACAGGGGGGGACTGAAGCTTTCTTT. The rearrangement links TRBV4-2 to TRBJ1-1; 9 bases match TRBD1. Germline CDR1 reads LGHNA; CDR2 reads YNFKEQ. The V and J ends lost 3 bases and 5 bases, in that order; junction bases with no gene match: 4. CDR3 length: 14 amino acids.

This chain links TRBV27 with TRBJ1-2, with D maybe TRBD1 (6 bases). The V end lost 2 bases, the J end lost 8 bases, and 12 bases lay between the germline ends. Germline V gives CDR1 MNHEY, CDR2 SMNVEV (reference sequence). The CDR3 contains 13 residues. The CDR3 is CASSLDRFQGYTF. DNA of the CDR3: TGTGCCAGCAGTTTAGACAGGTTTCAAGGCTACACCTTC.

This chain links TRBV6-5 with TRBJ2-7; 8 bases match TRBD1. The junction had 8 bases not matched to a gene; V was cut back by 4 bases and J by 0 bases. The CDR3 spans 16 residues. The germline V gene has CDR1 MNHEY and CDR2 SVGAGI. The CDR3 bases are TGTGCCAGCAGTTTAAGCCGGGACAGGTACTCCTACGAGCAGTACTTC. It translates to CASSLSRDRYSYEQYF.

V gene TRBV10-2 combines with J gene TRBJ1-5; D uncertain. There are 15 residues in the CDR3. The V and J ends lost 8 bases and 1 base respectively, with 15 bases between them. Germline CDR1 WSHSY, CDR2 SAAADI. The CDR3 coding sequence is TGCGCCAGCGGGGAGGGTTGGGGAAGCAATCAGCCCCAGCATTTT. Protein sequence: CASGEGWGSNQPQHF.

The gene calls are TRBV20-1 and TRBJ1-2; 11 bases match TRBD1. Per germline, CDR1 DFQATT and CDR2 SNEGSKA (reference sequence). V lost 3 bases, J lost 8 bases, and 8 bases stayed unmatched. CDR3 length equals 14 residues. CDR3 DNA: TGCAGTGCTAGTCCCGGACAGGGGGCGAGCGGCTACACCTTC. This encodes CSASPGQGASGYTF.

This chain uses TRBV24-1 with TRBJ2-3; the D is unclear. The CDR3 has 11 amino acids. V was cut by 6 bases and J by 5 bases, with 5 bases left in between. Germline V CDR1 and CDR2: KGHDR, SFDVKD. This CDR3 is CATSRLDTQYF. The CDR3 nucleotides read TGTGCCACCAGTCGGTTAGATACGCAGTATTTT.

The CDR3 sequence is CASSFTGVAGEQFF. The CDR3 coding sequence is TGCGCCAGCAGCTTCACCGGGGTAGCCGGTGAGCAGTTCTTC. The chain combines TRBV5-1 with TRBJ2-1, with a possible D match to TRBD2 (5 bases). This CDR3 is 14 amino acids long. Germline V gene lookup returns CDR1 SGHRS and CDR2 YFSETQ. The V and J ends lost 2 bases and 9 bases respectively, with 15 bases between them.

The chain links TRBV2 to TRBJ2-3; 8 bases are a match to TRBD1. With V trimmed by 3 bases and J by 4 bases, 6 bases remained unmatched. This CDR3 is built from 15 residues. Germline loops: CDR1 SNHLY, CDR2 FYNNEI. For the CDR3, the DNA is TGTGCCAGCAGTGAGTGGCAGGGGGCGTCAGATACGCAGTATTTT. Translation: CASSEWQGASDTQYF.

CDR3 DNA: TGTGCCAGCAGTTTGGTGGACAGGTCGACCTACGAGCAGTACTTC. Its protein product is CASSLVDRSTYEQYF. J is TRBJ2-7 and V is TRBV28, with 7 bases lining up with TRBD1. Germline trimming cut 3 bases from V and 2 bases from J; bases unmatched to any gene: 7. CDR3 size: 15 residues. Germline V gene data show CDR1 as MDHEN and CDR2 as SYDVKM.

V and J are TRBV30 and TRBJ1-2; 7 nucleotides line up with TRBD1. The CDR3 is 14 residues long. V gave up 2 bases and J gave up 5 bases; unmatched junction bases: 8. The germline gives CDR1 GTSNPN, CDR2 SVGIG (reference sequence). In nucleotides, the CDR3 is TGTGCCTGGAGTTTTACAGGGGTTCCGTATGGCTACACCTTC. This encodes CAWSFTGVPYGYTF.

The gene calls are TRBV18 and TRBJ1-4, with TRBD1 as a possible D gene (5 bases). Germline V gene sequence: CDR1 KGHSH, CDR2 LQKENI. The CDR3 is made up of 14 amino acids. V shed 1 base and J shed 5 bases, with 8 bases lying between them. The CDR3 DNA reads TGTGCCAGCTCACCACAGGGGATGAATGAAAAACTGTTTTTT. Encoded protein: CASSPQGMNEKLFF.

CDR3 DNA sequence: TGTGCCAGTAGTATTGACAGTTACTCCTACAATGAGCAGTTCTTC. Its protein product is CASSIDSYSYNEQFF. The J gene is TRBJ2-1, the V gene TRBV19; weak D call: TRBD1 (5 bases). The CDR3 has 15 residues. V dropped 3 bases and J dropped 0 bases, with 9 bases sitting between them. Germline CDR1 and CDR2: LNHDA and SQIVND (reference sequence).

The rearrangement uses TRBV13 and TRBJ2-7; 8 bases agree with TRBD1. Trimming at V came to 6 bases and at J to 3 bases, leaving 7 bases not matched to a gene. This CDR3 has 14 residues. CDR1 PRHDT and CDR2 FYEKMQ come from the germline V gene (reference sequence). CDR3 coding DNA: TGTGCCAGCAGAAAAACAGGGGGAATCTACGAGCAGTACTTC. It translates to CASRKTGGIYEQYF.

The CDR3, as DNA: TGCGCCAGCAGTGGGACAGGGGACTACGAGCAGTACTTC. It yields the protein CASSGTGDYEQYF. The rearrangement links TRBV5-1 to TRBJ2-7; 10 positions agree with TRBD1. V lost 5 bases, J lost 3 bases, and 2 bases stayed unmatched. The CDR3 runs 13 residues. Germline-derived CDR1 and CDR2 are SGHRS and YFSETQ.

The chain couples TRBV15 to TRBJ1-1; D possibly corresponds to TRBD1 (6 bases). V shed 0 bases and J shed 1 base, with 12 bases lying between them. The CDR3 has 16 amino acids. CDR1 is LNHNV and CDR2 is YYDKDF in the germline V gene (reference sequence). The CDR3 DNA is TGTGCCACCAGCAGAGATCAAGGACAGAGGAACACTGAAGCTTTCTTT. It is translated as CATSRDQGQRNTEAFF.

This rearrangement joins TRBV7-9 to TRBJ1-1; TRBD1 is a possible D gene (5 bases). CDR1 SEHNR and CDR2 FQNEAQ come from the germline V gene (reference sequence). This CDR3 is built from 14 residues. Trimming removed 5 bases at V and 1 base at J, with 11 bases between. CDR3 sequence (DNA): TGTGCCAGCAGCATACTTCAGGGGAACACTGAAGCTTTCTTT. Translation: CASSILQGNTEAFF.

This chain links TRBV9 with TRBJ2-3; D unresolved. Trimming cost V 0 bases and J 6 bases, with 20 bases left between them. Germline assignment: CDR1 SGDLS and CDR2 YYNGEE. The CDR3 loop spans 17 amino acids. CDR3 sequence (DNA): TGTGCCAGCAGCGTAGCTATAGCCAGTGTGGTTACGGATACGCAGTATTTT. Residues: CASSVAIASVVTDTQYF.

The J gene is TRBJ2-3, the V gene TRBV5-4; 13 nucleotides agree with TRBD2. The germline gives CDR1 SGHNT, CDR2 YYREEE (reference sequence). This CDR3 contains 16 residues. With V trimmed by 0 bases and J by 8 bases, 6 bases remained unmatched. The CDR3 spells CASSLGLAGGGGTQYF. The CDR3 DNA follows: TGTGCCAGCAGCTTGGGACTAGCGGGAGGTGGAGGTACGCAGTATTTT.

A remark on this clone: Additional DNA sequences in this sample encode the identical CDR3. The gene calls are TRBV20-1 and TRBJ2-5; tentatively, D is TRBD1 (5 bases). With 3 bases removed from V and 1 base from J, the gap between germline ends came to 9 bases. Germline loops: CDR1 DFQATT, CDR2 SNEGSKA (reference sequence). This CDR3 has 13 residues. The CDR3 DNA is TGCAGTGCTAGTTCAGGGTCCCAAGAGACCCAGTACTTC. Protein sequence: CSASSGSQETQYF.

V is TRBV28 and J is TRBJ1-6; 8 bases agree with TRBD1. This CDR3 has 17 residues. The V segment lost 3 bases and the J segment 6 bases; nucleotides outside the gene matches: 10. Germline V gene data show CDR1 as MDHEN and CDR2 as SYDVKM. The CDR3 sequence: CASSFLGQVRGNSPLHF. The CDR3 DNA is TGTGCCAGCAGTTTCTTGGGACAGGTCAGGGGTAATTCACCCCTCCACTTT.

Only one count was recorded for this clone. This CDR3 is CASRRTGVLDTEAFF. The CDR3 bases are TGCGCCAGCAGGAGGACAGGGGTTTTGGACACTGAAGCTTTCTTT. The V gene is TRBV5-1, the J gene TRBJ1-1; 9 bases agree with TRBD1. The V gene's germline CDR1 is SGHRS and CDR2 YFSETQ. With V trimmed by 5 bases and J by 3 bases, 8 bases remained unmatched. The CDR3 runs to 15 residues.